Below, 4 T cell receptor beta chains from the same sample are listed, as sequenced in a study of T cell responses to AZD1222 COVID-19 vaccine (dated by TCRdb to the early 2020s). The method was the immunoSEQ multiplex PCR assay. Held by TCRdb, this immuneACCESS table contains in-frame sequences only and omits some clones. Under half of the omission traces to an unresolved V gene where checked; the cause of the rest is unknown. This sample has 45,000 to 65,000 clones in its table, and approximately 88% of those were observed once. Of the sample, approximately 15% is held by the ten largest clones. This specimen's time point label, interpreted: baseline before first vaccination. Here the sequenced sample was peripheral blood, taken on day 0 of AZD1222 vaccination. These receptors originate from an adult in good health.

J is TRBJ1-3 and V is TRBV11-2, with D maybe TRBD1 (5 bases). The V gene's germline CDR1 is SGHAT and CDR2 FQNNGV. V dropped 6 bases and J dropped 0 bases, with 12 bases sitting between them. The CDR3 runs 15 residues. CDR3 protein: CASSSQASSGNTIYF. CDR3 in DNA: TGTGCCAGCAGTTCACAGGCCTCCTCTGGAAACACCATATATTTT.

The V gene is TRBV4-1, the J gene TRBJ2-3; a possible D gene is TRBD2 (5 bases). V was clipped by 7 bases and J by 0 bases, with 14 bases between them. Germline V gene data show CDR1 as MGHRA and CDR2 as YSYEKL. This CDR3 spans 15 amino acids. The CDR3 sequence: CASTKSGLSTDTQYF. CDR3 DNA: TGCGCCAGCACGAAGAGCGGCCTCAGCACAGATACGCAGTATTTT.

This CDR3 is CASTLNPESYEQYF. In nucleotides, the CDR3 is TGTGCCAGCACCTTAAATCCAGAATCCTACGAGCAGTACTTC. The rearrangement joins TRBV4-2 to TRBJ2-7; unclear D gene. V was clipped by 7 bases and J by 1 base, with 14 bases between them. The CDR3 is made up of 14 amino acids. Germline V gives CDR1 LGHNA, CDR2 YNFKEQ.

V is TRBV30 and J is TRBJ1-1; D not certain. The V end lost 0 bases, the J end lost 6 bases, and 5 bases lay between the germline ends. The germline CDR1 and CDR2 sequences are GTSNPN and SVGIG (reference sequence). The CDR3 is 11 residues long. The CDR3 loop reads CAWSVGPEAFF. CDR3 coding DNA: TGTGCCTGGAGTGTGGGCCCTGAAGCTTTCTTT.